What follows is one TCR beta chain and its context. What it recognizes is unknown. Blood sampling took place at baseline, cycle 4 day 1, and cycle 7 day 1. CDR1 is LNHDA, CDR2 SQIVND, per germline (reference sequence). Trimming cost V 1 base and J 4 bases, with 13 bases left between them. The CDR3 sequence is 15 residues long. The data were obtained in a study of OX40 agonist ivuxolimab in advanced cancers. On the study more broadly: Dose-escalation patients were diagnosed with hepatocellular carcinoma, melanoma, renal cell cancer or head and neck cancer.

Study-level findings and limits: The study found among the lowest clonal expansion in partial responders at 0.1-3.0 mg/kg.

Measured with immunoSEQ multiplex PCR; TCRdb has only the in-frame clones, and not every one. The table has over 35,000 clones, about 86% seen once; the top ten hold 35% to 40%. V and J are TRBV19 and TRBJ1-1, with D maybe TRBD1 (6 bases). This TCR was recovered from an adult with an advanced solid tumor such as melanoma, head and neck, liver or kidney cancer. The specimen was CD4+ or CD8+ T cells sorted from blood, collected in a trial of the OX40 agonist ivuxolimab. As DNA, the CDR3 is TGTGCCAGTAGTATAGCCGGGGGCGGCATCACTGAAGCTTTCTTT. As protein: CASSIAGGGITEAFF.